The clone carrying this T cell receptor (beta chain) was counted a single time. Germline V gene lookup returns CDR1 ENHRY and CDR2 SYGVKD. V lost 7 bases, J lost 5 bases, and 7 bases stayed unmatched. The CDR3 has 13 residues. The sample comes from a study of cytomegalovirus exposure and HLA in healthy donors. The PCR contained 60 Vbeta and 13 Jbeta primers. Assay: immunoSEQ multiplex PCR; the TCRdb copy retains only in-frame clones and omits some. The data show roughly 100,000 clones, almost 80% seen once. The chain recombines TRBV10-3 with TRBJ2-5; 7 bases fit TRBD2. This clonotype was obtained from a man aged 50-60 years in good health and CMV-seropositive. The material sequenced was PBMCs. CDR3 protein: CAINGGSGETQYF. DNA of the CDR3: TGTGCCATCAACGGCGGGAGTGGGGAGACCCAGTACTTC.